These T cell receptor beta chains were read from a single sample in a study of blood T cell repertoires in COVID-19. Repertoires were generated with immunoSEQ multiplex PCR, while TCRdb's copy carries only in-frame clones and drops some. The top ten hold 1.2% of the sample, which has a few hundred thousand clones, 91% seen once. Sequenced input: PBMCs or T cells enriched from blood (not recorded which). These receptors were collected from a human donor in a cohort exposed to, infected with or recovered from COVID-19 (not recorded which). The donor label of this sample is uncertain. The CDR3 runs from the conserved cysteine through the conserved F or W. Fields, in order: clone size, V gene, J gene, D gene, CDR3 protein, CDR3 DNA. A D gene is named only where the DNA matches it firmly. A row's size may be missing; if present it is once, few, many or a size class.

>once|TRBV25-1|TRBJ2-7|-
CASSEQFEQYF
TGTGCCAGCAGTGAACAATTCGAGCAGTACTTC
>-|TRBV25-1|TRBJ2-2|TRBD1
CASTLTGDGELFF
TGTGCCAGCACTCTGACAGGGGACGGGGAGCTGTTTTTT
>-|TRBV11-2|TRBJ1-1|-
CASSLLGEAMNTEAFF
TGTGCCAGCAGCTTATTAGGGGAGGCGATGAACACTGAAGCTTTCTTT
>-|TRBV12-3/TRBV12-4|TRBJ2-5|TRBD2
CASPPGLKETQYF
TGTGCCAGTCCCCCGGGACTAAAGGAGACCCAGTACTTC
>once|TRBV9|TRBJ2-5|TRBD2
CASSAAPSGGAETQYF
TGTGCCAGCAGCGCAGCCCCTAGCGGGGGCGCAGAGACCCAGTACTTC
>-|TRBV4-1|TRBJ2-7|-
CASSQYGGVVYEQYF
TGCGCCAGCAGCCAATACGGCGGGGTGGTCTACGAGCAGTACTTC
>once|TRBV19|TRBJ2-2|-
CASSIMTGGIGELFF
TGTGCCAGTAGTATAATGACAGGTGGAATCGGGGAGCTGTTTTTT
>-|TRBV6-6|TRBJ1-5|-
CASAAHGNQPQHF
TGTGCCAGTGCGGCCCATGGGAATCAGCCCCAGCATTTT
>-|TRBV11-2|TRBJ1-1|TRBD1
CASSVVRGQDLNTEAFF
TGTGCCAGCAGCGTGGTGAGGGGGCAGGATTTGAACACTGAAGCTTTCTTT
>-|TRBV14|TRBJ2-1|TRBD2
CASSQPGGYYNEQFF
TGTGCCAGCAGCCAGCCCGGGGGGTACTACAATGAGCAGTTCTTC
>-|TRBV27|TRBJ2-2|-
CASSFGVTRELFF
TGTGCCAGCAGTTTCGGGGTGACAAGGGAGCTGTTTTTT
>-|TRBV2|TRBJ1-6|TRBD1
CASRMGQGISPLHF
TGTGCCAGCAGGATGGGACAGGGCATTTCACCCCTCCACTTT
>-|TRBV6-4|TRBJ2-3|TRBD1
CASSKDRGPPDTQYF
TGTGCCAGCAGTAAGGACAGGGGGCCCCCAGATACGCAGTATTTT
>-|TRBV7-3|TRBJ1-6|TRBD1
CASSRVGQGGSPLHF
TGTGCCAGCAGCCGGGTTGGACAGGGAGGTTCACCCCTCCACTTT
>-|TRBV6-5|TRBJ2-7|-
CASSYRRSWEQYF
TGTGCCAGCAGTTACAGGCGGTCGTGGGAGCAGTACTTC
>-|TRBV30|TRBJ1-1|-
CAWKNPGWGTEAFF
TGTGCCTGGAAAAACCCAGGGTGGGGAACTGAAGCTTTCTTT
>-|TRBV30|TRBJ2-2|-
CAWNEGVTGELFF
TGTGCCTGGAACGAGGGGGTCACCGGGGAGCTGTTTTTT
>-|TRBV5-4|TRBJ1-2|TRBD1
CASSWDREGYTF
TGTGCCAGCAGCTGGGACAGGGAGGGCTACACCTTC
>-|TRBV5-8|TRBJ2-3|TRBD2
CASSLALAGGSGSDTQYF
TGTGCCAGCAGCTTGGCTCTAGCGGGGGGATCGGGGTCAGATACGCAGTATTTT
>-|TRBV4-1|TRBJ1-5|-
CASSQEPDTSNQPQHF
TGCGCCAGCAGCCAAGAGCCCGACACTAGCAATCAGCCCCAGCATTTT
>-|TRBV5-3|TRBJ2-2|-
CARSLYRGTSSIGELFF
TGTGCCAGAAGCTTGTATCGGGGGACCTCCTCAATCGGGGAGCTGTTTTTT
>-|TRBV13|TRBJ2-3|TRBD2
CASSLRGGSTDTQYF
TGTGCCAGCAGCTTACGGGGGGGTAGCACAGATACGCAGTATTTT
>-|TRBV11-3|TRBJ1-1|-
CASSSDSLNTEAFF
TGTGCCAGCAGCTCGGACAGCTTGAACACTGAAGCTTTCTTT
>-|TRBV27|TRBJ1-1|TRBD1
CASSLSTPTGAGTEAFF
TGTGCCAGCAGTTTATCGACCCCGACAGGGGCGGGCACTGAAGCTTTCTTT
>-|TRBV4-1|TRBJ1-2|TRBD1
CASSQTGTGKGYTF
TGCGCCAGCAGCCAAACCGGGACAGGGAAGGGCTACACCTTC
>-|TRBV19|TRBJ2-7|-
CASSAGPGYEQYF
TGTGCCAGTAGTGCAGGGCCGGGCTACGAGCAGTACTTC
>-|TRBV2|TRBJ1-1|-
CASSVGGQAEAFF
TGTGCCAGCAGTGTGGGGGGGCAGGCTGAAGCTTTCTTT
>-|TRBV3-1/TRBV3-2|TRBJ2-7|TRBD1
CASSPIYGTAYEQYF
TGTGCCAGCAGCCCGATATACGGGACAGCCTACGAGCAGTACTTC